One T cell receptor beta chain is described in this entry. Its antigen is not known. Trimming at V came to 0 bases and at J to 2 bases, leaving 8 bases not matched to a gene. Germline values: CDR1 LNHDA, CDR2 SQIVND (reference sequence). There are 17 residues in the CDR3. Here immunoSEQ multiplex PCR was the method, and the copy in TCRdb shows in-frame clones only, minus some. This sample yields tens of thousands of clones, of which 70% to 85% are seen a single time; about 1.3% belongs to the top ten. The record originates from a study of T cells in narcolepsy. Across the whole study: Donors had narcolepsy type 1 or type 2, or were healthy controls.

Study results and limitations: Blood of same and different patients, but not healthy controls, reportedly held recurring autoreactive clonotypes. Autoreactive HCRT-specific and TRIB2-specific clonotypes were marked in same-patient CSF-versus-blood CD4+ comparisons.

This receptor was identified in a human donor with narcolepsy. Input material: CD45RA- memory CD4+ T cells from PBMCs. The chain couples TRBV19 to TRBJ2-3; 7 nucleotides align to TRBD2. The CDR3 region is CASSIDFSGVNTDTQYF. CDR3 DNA sequence: TGTGCCAGTAGTATAGACTTCAGCGGGGTGAACACAGATACGCAGTATTTT.